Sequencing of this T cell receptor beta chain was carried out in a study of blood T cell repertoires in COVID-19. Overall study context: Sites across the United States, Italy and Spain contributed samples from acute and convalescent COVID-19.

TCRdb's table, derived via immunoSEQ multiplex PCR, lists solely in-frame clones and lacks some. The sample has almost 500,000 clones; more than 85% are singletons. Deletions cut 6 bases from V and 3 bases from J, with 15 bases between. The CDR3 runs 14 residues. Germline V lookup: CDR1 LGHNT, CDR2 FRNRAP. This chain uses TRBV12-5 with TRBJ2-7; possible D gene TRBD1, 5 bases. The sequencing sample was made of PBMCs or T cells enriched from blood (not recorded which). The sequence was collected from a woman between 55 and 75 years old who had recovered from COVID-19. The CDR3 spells CASGWGDASYEQYF. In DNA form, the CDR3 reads TGTGCTAGTGGCTGGGGCGACGCTAGCTACGAGCAGTACTTC.